A selection of T cell receptor beta chains follows, all from one sample in a study of cytomegalovirus exposure and HLA in healthy donors. Clones were sequenced by immunoSEQ multiplex PCR, and TCRdb holds only the in-frame ones, with some missing. This table has tens of thousands of clones, 94% appearing once. Sequenced sample: PBMCs. The origin of the receptors is a young woman in good health and CMV-seronegative. Each CDR3 is given without its conserved first and last residue. Each record gives: J gene, V gene, D gene, CDR3 protein. D genes are given only for firm matches.

j_call: TRBJ2-5
v_call: TRBV6-6
d_call: TRBD2
cdr3_aa: ASSSRLAGDQETQY

j_call: TRBJ1-4
v_call: TRBV25-1
d_call: TRBD1
cdr3_aa: ASSGGKTGNNEKLF

j_call: TRBJ1-5
v_call: TRBV18
d_call: NA
cdr3_aa: ASSRGGGNQPQH

j_call: TRBJ1-5
v_call: TRBV28
d_call: NA
cdr3_aa: ASSSNRIFQPQH

j_call: TRBJ1-1
v_call: TRBV4-3
d_call: TRBD1
cdr3_aa: ASSQEWTGFFEAF

j_call: TRBJ2-7
v_call: TRBV28
d_call: NA
cdr3_aa: AVEGYEQY

j_call: TRBJ2-2
v_call: TRBV2
d_call: TRBD2
cdr3_aa: ASRLAGAATGELF

j_call: TRBJ1-4
v_call: TRBV5-6
d_call: NA
cdr3_aa: ASSLAQQDENEKLF

j_call: TRBJ2-7
v_call: TRBV5-1
d_call: NA
cdr3_aa: ASSQSGLSSYEQY

j_call: TRBJ2-7
v_call: TRBV7-2
d_call: NA
cdr3_aa: ASSGLEDRFYEQY

j_call: TRBJ2-7
v_call: TRBV27
d_call: NA
cdr3_aa: ASATGEAYEQY

j_call: TRBJ1-6
v_call: TRBV6-5
d_call: NA
cdr3_aa: ASSLGPLLPPLH

j_call: TRBJ1-2
v_call: TRBV4-1
d_call: TRBD1
cdr3_aa: ASSQEPGQSYGYT

j_call: TRBJ1-5
v_call: TRBV2
d_call: NA
cdr3_aa: ASSDWGSNQPQH

j_call: TRBJ1-1
v_call: TRBV5-4
d_call: NA
cdr3_aa: ASSLSSTEAF

j_call: TRBJ2-1
v_call: TRBV5-4
d_call: NA
cdr3_aa: ASSLSQGSYNEQF

j_call: TRBJ2-3
v_call: TRBV28
d_call: NA
cdr3_aa: ASNSRGITDTQY

j_call: TRBJ1-5
v_call: TRBV28
d_call: TRBD1
cdr3_aa: ASSGDRDNQPQH

j_call: TRBJ2-7
v_call: TRBV2
d_call: TRBD2
cdr3_aa: ASIGTSVPGSIYEQY

j_call: TRBJ1-2
v_call: TRBV30
d_call: NA
cdr3_aa: AWSGGTGDGYT

j_call: TRBJ2-7
v_call: TRBV9
d_call: TRBD1
cdr3_aa: ASMQGAEVNEQY

j_call: TRBJ2-1
v_call: TRBV2
d_call: TRBD2
cdr3_aa: ASSLFTSGGAAEQF

j_call: TRBJ2-6
v_call: TRBV5-1
d_call: NA
cdr3_aa: ASSAGTSFSGANVLT

j_call: TRBJ2-5
v_call: TRBV10-2
d_call: TRBD2
cdr3_aa: ASRGLLAELGTQY

j_call: TRBJ2-7
v_call: TRBV4-1
d_call: NA
cdr3_aa: ASSQGQGGMGYEQY

j_call: TRBJ1-5
v_call: TRBV7-6
d_call: TRBD1
cdr3_aa: ASSPRTGGWSNQPQH

j_call: TRBJ1-2
v_call: TRBV25-1
d_call: NA
cdr3_aa: ASSPPGGIGYT

j_call: TRBJ2-7
v_call: TRBV5-4
d_call: TRBD2
cdr3_aa: ASSRGAYEQY

j_call: TRBJ2-5
v_call: TRBV5-1
d_call: TRBD2
cdr3_aa: ASSLAHSGGTSTQY

j_call: TRBJ2-1
v_call: TRBV19
d_call: NA
cdr3_aa: ASSGENNEQF

j_call: TRBJ2-3
v_call: TRBV5-4
d_call: TRBD2
cdr3_aa: ASSTKVLAGGSDTQY

j_call: TRBJ2-2
v_call: TRBV19
d_call: NA
cdr3_aa: ASTDPFRDNPSAGELF

j_call: TRBJ2-5
v_call: TRBV6-4
d_call: TRBD1
cdr3_aa: ASSPGQGQETQY

j_call: TRBJ1-2
v_call: TRBV5-1
d_call: NA
cdr3_aa: ASSPDGTNYGYT

j_call: TRBJ2-1
v_call: TRBV6-5
d_call: NA
cdr3_aa: ASSYLPLANNEQF

j_call: TRBJ2-7
v_call: TRBV6-1
d_call: NA
cdr3_aa: ASSGKDRADWLAELYEQY

j_call: TRBJ1-5
v_call: TRBV6-5
d_call: NA
cdr3_aa: ASSYSRPAENQPQH

j_call: TRBJ2-7
v_call: TRBV7-2
d_call: TRBD1
cdr3_aa: ASSLGRQGYEQY

j_call: TRBJ2-1
v_call: TRBV25-1
d_call: NA
cdr3_aa: ASRDRYSYNEQF

j_call: TRBJ1-5
v_call: TRBV28
d_call: NA
cdr3_aa: ASSLQGLGNQPQH

j_call: TRBJ2-3
v_call: TRBV7-8
d_call: TRBD2
cdr3_aa: ASSLILAGGTDTQY

j_call: TRBJ2-3
v_call: TRBV4-1
d_call: TRBD2
cdr3_aa: ASSLSGGGTDTQY

j_call: TRBJ1-3
v_call: TRBV7-9
d_call: TRBD1
cdr3_aa: ASSLARSLRGRNGNTIY

j_call: TRBJ2-3
v_call: TRBV10-3
d_call: TRBD2
cdr3_aa: AISGLAGDTDTQY

j_call: TRBJ2-6
v_call: TRBV29-1
d_call: NA
cdr3_aa: SVEGDSGANVLT

j_call: TRBJ1-1
v_call: TRBV6-1
d_call: NA
cdr3_aa: ATLVTDENTEAF

j_call: TRBJ2-6
v_call: TRBV11-2
d_call: NA
cdr3_aa: ASSLFRGYGANVLT

j_call: TRBJ2-5
v_call: TRBV5-1
d_call: NA
cdr3_aa: ASSLWGGGEETQY